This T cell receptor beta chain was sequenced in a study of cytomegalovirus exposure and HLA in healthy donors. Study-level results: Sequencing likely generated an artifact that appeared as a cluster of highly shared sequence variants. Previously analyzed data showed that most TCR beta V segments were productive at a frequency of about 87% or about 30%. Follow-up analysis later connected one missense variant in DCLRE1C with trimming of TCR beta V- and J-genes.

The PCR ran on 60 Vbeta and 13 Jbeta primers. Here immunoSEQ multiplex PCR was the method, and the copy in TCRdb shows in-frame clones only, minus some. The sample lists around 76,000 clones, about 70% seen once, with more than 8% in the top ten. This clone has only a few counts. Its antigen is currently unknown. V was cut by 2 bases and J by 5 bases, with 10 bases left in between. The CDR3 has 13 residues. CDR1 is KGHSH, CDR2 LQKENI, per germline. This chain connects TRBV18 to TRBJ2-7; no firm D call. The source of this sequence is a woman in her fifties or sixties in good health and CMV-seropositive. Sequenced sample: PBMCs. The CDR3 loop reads CASSPWQEDEQYF. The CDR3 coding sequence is TGTGCCAGCTCACCATGGCAAGAGGACGAGCAGTACTTC. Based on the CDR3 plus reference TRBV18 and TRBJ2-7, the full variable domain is NAGVMQNPRHLVRRRGQEARLRCSPMKGHSHVYWYRQLPEEGLKFMVYLQKENIIDESGMPKERFSAEFPKEGPSILRIQQVVRGDSAAYFCASSPWQEDEQYFGPGTRLTVT.